The 28 T cell receptor beta chains below come from one sample, sequenced in a study of shared T cell receptors in the human thymus. TCRdb's copy holds only in-frame clones and misses some; the assay was immunoSEQ multiplex PCR. The table shows about 380,000 clones, with just under 95% occurring only once. What was sequenced was thymocytes. These receptors were collected from a human donor.

This chain uses TRBV5-1 with TRBJ1-1; the D gene is possibly TRBD1 (6 bases). Trimming stripped 3 bases from V and 0 bases from J, with 18 bases between. Germline V lookup: CDR1 SGHRS, CDR2 YFSETQ. This CDR3 is built from 17 residues. The CDR3 DNA is TGCGCCAGCAGCTCAGACAGGCTACCTCCTATGAACACTGAAGCTTTCTTT. The encoded protein is CASSSDRLPPMNTEAFF.

The chain couples TRBV5-5 to TRBJ1-5; D is uncertain. Trimming left V 0 bases short and J 2 bases short, with 24 bases between. The CDR3 is 20 residues long. Germline V lookup: CDR1 SGHKS, CDR2 YYEKEE (reference sequence). The CDR3 DNA sequence: TGTGCCAGCAGCTTGGCCCCGTCAGGTCGAAGACCAGTTGGCAATCAGCCCCAGCATTTT. Translation: CASSLAPSGRRPVGNQPQHF.

This clone came up once. The chain combines TRBV18 with TRBJ2-7, with 11 bases aligning to TRBD2. Germline V gene sequence: CDR1 KGHSH, CDR2 LQKENI. J gave up 2 bases and V 3 bases, and 6 bases lay outside the gene matches. The CDR3 is made up of 16 amino acids. The CDR3 coding sequence is TGTGCCAGCTCACCCCTGGGACTAGCGGATACCTACGAGCAGTACTTC. This encodes CASSPLGLADTYEQYF.

The V and J genes are TRBV19 and TRBJ1-2; D is unresolved. V was cut by 8 bases and J by 1 base, with 8 bases left in between. Germline values: CDR1 LNHDA, CDR2 SQIVND (reference sequence). The CDR3 totals 12 residues. CDR3 sequence: CASVGFNYGYTF. The DNA for the CDR3 is TGTGCCAGTGTGGGGTTTAACTATGGCTACACCTTC.

The rearrangement uses TRBV5-1 and TRBJ1-4; TRBD1 agrees at 7 bases. The germline gives CDR1 SGHRS, CDR2 YFSETQ. This CDR3 comprises 14 residues. The J segment lost 8 bases and the V segment lost 4 bases, leaving 8 bases of the junction unmatched. CDR3 sequence (DNA): TGCGCCAGCAGCCAGATGACAGGGTTGGAAAAACTGTTTTTT. Translated, it gives CASSQMTGLEKLFF.

The rearrangement uses TRBV18 and TRBJ2-7; perhaps TRBD2 as D (6 bases). Germline V gene sequence: CDR1 KGHSH, CDR2 LQKENI. The CDR3 is made up of 21 amino acids. The V end was cut by 0 bases, the J end by 6 bases, with 33 bases between. This CDR3 is CASSPPRDLNNEPPRPFEQYF. For the CDR3, the DNA is TGTGCCAGCTCACCACCGCGGGACCTCAACAATGAACCCCCGAGACCCTTCGAGCAGTACTTC.

The chain employs TRBV28 and TRBJ2-5; D is ambiguous. Trimming removed 6 bases from V and 8 bases from J, with 13 bases in between. The CDR3 has 12 amino acids. Germline V gives CDR1 MDHEN, CDR2 SYDVKM. The CDR3 DNA reads TGTGCCAGCAGCCCAGATGTGACAACCCAGTACTTC. Its translation: CASSPDVTTQYF.

The rearrangement uses TRBV23-1 and TRBJ2-7, with 7 bases matching TRBD1. TRBV23-1 is filed as an ORF, its function uncertain. The CDR3 is made up of 13 amino acids. V lost 9 bases, J lost 3 bases, and 8 bases stayed unmatched. The CDR3 DNA follows: TGCGCCAGGAACAGGGGCGCCAACTACGAGCAGTACTTC. Its protein product is CARNRGANYEQYF.

The DNA for the CDR3 is TGCGCCAGCAGCCAAAGTTACCACCCCCCTCCCCGCGAGAGCTCCTACAATGAGCAGTTCTTC. Amino acids: CASSQSYHPPPRESSYNEQFF. The chain links TRBV4-1 to TRBJ2-1, with unresolved D. In germline, CDR1 is MGHRA, CDR2 YSYEKL. The CDR3 totals 21 residues. V dropped 2 bases and J dropped 0 bases, with 26 bases sitting between them.

The chain couples TRBV7-2 to TRBJ2-1; 7 bases match TRBD2. The CDR3 loop spans 15 amino acids. Germline CDR1 reads SGHTA; CDR2 reads FQGNSA. J gave up 5 bases and V 5 bases, and 9 bases lay outside the gene matches. The CDR3 coding sequence is TGTGCCAGCAGCCCCACGGGGACTATCGACAATGAGCAGTTCTTC. Encoded protein: CASSPTGTIDNEQFF.

The gene calls are TRBV11-2 and TRBJ1-4, with unresolved D. Germline V CDR1 and CDR2: SGHAT, FQNNGV. The CDR3 sequence is 15 residues long. Between the trimmed V and J ends, which lost 5 bases and 4 bases, there was a span of 14 bases. The CDR3 is CASSTFDGGNEKLFF. The DNA for the CDR3 is TGTGCCAGCAGCACGTTCGACGGCGGTAATGAAAAACTGTTTTTT.

This rearrangement joins TRBV28 to TRBJ2-3, with TRBD2 matching 14 bases. After removal of 0 bases from V and 4 bases from J, the junction contained 12 bases not matched to a gene. This CDR3 is built from 20 residues. Germline V gives CDR1 MDHEN, CDR2 SYDVKM. CDR3 loop: CASSLWGLAGVKAKADTQYF. CDR3 coding DNA: TGTGCCAGCAGTTTATGGGGACTAGCGGGAGTCAAAGCCAAAGCAGATACGCAGTATTTT.

This chain links TRBV10-2 with TRBJ1-1; D unclear. This CDR3 is built from 15 residues. Trimming removed 3 bases from V and 2 bases from J, with 13 bases in between. Germline-derived CDR1 and CDR2 are WSHSY and SAAADI. CDR3: CASSEGGLTNTEAFF. CDR3 DNA: TGCGCCAGCAGTGAAGGAGGGCTCACTAACACTGAAGCTTTCTTT.

The CDR3 region has the DNA TGTGCCAGCAGCTTGGGGCAGGGGCCGGGGCCGTGGACCCAGTACTTC. Protein: CASSLGQGPGPWTQYF. The rearrangement uses TRBV7-9 and TRBJ2-5; D is possibly TRBD1 (6 bases). With 3 bases removed from V and 7 bases from J, the gap between germline ends came to 21 bases. CDR3 length: 16 residues. Germline V lookup: CDR1 SEHNR, CDR2 FQNEAQ (reference sequence).

CDR3 coding DNA: TGTGCCAGCAGCTTGGGTCGAGGACTAGCCCCAGATACGCAGTATTTT. It encodes CASSLGRGLAPDTQYF. The chain is built from TRBV5-4 and TRBJ2-3, with 8 bases identical to TRBD2. CDR1 is SGHNT, CDR2 YYREEE, per germline (reference sequence). The CDR3 sequence is 16 residues long. V was pared by 0 bases and J by 4 bases, with 7 bases of the junction left unmatched.

The chain combines TRBV28 with TRBJ2-7; TRBD2 matches 13 bases. J was trimmed by 2 bases and V by 5 bases; bases with no gene match: 9. Germline V lookup: CDR1 MDHEN, CDR2 SYDVKM. CDR3 length: 17 residues. CDR3 bases: TGTGCCAGCAGTCCGTGGACTAGCGGGAGATCCCCCTACGAGCAGTACTTC. Protein sequence: CASSPWTSGRSPYEQYF.

The chain recombines TRBV7-6 with TRBJ2-3; maybe TRBD2 (5 bases). The ends were cut back, 8 bases at V and 0 bases at J, with 30 bases in the middle. Germline V gene data show CDR1 as SGHVS and CDR2 as FNYEAQ. This CDR3 is built from 20 residues. CDR3 coding DNA: TGTGCCAGCCATAATTCCCCCCAATTCCGTTCTAGGACTAGCACAGATACGCAGTATTTT. Its protein is CASHNSPQFRSRTSTDTQYF. The variable domain in full, with the rest retrieved from reference TRBV7-6 and TRBJ2-3, is GAGVSQSPRYKVTKRGQDVALRCDPISGHVSLYWYRQALGQGPEFLTYFNYEAQQDKSGLPNDRFSAERPEGSISTLTIQRTEQRDSAMYRCASHNSPQFRSRTSTDTQYFGPGTRLTVL.

This chain uses TRBV27 with TRBJ2-7; 14 bases agree with TRBD2. J was trimmed by 1 base and V by 1 base; bases with no gene match: 21. Germline V lookup: CDR1 MNHEY, CDR2 SMNVEV (reference sequence). This CDR3 is 23 amino acids long. Written as DNA, the CDR3 is TGTGCCAGCAGTTTATTCGGGGACCAATTGACTAGCGGGAGGGGTCTTCCATCCTACGAGCAGTACTTC. Residues: CASSLFGDQLTSGRGLPSYEQYF.

This chain's CDR3 is CASSPPSLPNTGELFF. As DNA, the CDR3 is TGTGCCAGCTCACCACCGTCGCTACCGAACACCGGGGAGCTGTTTTTT. The chain has TRBV18 and TRBJ2-2; D gene uncertain. The V end was cut by 0 bases, the J end by 0 bases, with 8 bases between. This CDR3 spans 16 amino acids. Per the germline V gene, CDR1 is KGHSH and CDR2 is LQKENI. Full variable domain (rest looked up from reference TRBV18 and TRBJ2-2): NAGVMQNPRHLVRRRGQEARLRCSPMKGHSHVYWYRQLPEEGLKFMVYLQKENIIDESGMPKERFSAEFPKEGPSILRIQQVVRGDSAAYFCASSPPSLPNTGELFFGEGSRLTVL.

V and J are TRBV15 and TRBJ2-7, with 14 bases lining up with TRBD2. The CDR3 sequence is 17 residues long. J was trimmed by 1 base and V by 5 bases; bases with no gene match: 7. Germline V gene sequence: CDR1 LNHNV, CDR2 YYDKDF (reference sequence). The CDR3 DNA sequence: TGTGCCACCAGCGAGGGGACTAGCGGGAGTGTATCCTACGAGCAGTACTTC. This sequence encodes CATSEGTSGSVSYEQYF.

V gene TRBV28 combines with J gene TRBJ2-3; 11 positions agree with TRBD1. Germline lookup yields CDR1 MDHEN and CDR2 SYDVKM. CDR3 length equals 19 residues. Trimming at V came to 5 bases and at J to 2 bases, leaving 15 bases not matched to a gene. The CDR3 sequence is CASSPDRGRTQRSTDTQYF. CDR3 nucleotide sequence: TGTGCCAGCAGTCCGGACAGGGGGCGGACCCAGAGATCCACAGATACGCAGTATTTT.

CDR3 nucleotide sequence: TGTGCCAGCAGCCCAGATTATAGCAATCAGCCCCAGCATTTT. This translates into CASSPDYSNQPQHF. This chain uses TRBV4-2 with TRBJ1-5; D gene ambiguous. The CDR3 runs to 14 residues. The V gene lost 4 bases and the J gene lost 0 bases, with 7 bases spanning the gap. Germline lookup yields CDR1 LGHNA and CDR2 YNFKEQ.

The count of this clone is one. This chain joins TRBV30 and TRBJ1-5; possible D gene TRBD1, 5 bases. V gave up 1 base and J gave up 8 bases, with 12 bases separating them. CDR1 and CDR2 from the germline V gene are GTSNPN and SVGIG (reference sequence). The CDR3 loop spans 13 amino acids. Here the CDR3 reads CAWSDGMGEPQHF. DNA of the CDR3: TGTGCCTGGAGTGACGGGATGGGGGAGCCCCAGCATTTT.

This clone was counted between two and nine times. The V and J genes are TRBV9 and TRBJ1-1; 7 bases match TRBD1. V lost 4 bases, J lost 0 bases, and 6 bases stayed unmatched. The CDR3 contains 15 residues. Germline V gene data show CDR1 as SGDLS and CDR2 as YYNGEE. CDR3 sequence reads: CASSLLTGMNTEAFF. CDR3 DNA: TGTGCCAGCAGCTTACTGACAGGGATGAACACTGAAGCTTTCTTT.

The gene calls are TRBV27 and TRBJ2-7, with D perhaps assigned TRBD1 or TRBD2 (5 bases each). CDR1 and CDR2 from the germline V gene are MNHEY and SMNVEV (reference sequence). The V end lost 6 bases, the J end lost 3 bases, and 21 bases lay between the germline ends. This CDR3 has 16 amino acids. CDR3 DNA sequence: TGTGCCAGCAGCCTTGCTCCCCGGGACCTCTTCTACGAGCAGTACTTC. Translating it yields CASSLAPRDLFYEQYF.

This clone showed up just a few times. The chain joins TRBV18 to TRBJ2-7; tentatively, D is TRBD2 (5 bases). Germline CDR1 reads KGHSH; CDR2 reads LQKENI. The V end lost 6 bases, the J end lost 3 bases, and 18 bases lay between the germline ends. The CDR3 length is 15 residues. In nucleotides, the CDR3 is TGTGCCAGCTCCCCCGGTCTAGCTCCTGACTACGAGCAGTACTTC. Translation gives CASSPGLAPDYEQYF.

This sequence joins TRBV30 and TRBJ2-1, with 7 bases that match TRBD2. Germline trimming cut 3 bases from V and 5 bases from J; bases unmatched to any gene: 10. Germline loops: CDR1 GTSNPN, CDR2 SVGIG (reference sequence). This CDR3 is built from 15 residues. CDR3 DNA sequence: TGTGCCTGGAGCCCCCCTCCTAGCGGTCACAATGAGCAGTTCTTC. Translating gives CAWSPPPSGHNEQFF.

Only one count was recorded for this clone. The chain carries TRBV6-1 and TRBJ2-7; 7 nucleotides agree with TRBD2. The germline CDR1 and CDR2 sequences are MNHNS and SASEGT. Unmatched junction bases numbered 12, after V lost 4 bases and J lost 3 bases. The CDR3 is 16 amino acids. The CDR3 sequence is CASSVGQERGYYEQYF. CDR3 nucleotides: TGTGCCAGCAGTGTGGGGCAAGAGCGGGGCTACTACGAGCAGTACTTC.